In this sample, the clone carrying this T cell receptor beta chain turned up a few times. Its matching antigen is unknown. Germline lookup yields CDR1 SGDLS and CDR2 YYNGEE. Trimming cost V 4 bases and J 3 bases, with 17 bases left between them. The CDR3 consists of 15 residues. TCRdb processed the 5' RACE reads anew with MiXCR; each CDR3 protein has one entry. The repertoire holds about 150,000 distinct CDR3 sequences, with more than 40% as singletons. This entry belongs to a study of CD8 T cells in ankylosing spondylitis. Study-level findings and limits: In ankylosing spondylitis blood, a motif of roughly 8 highly homologous TCR beta variants appeared characteristic. Reactive arthritis synovial fluid and blood were previously reported to contain some motif variants.

This TCR came from a male donor with ankylosing spondylitis. This chain joins TRBV9 and TRBJ2-7; perhaps D is TRBD1 or TRBD2 (6 bases each). The sequencing input was synovial fluid, either unsorted or a sorted T cell fraction (not recorded which). CDR3 in DNA: TGTGCCAGCAGCCCGACGGGGGCCGCATACTACGAGCAGTACTTC. Protein: CASSPTGAAYYEQYF.